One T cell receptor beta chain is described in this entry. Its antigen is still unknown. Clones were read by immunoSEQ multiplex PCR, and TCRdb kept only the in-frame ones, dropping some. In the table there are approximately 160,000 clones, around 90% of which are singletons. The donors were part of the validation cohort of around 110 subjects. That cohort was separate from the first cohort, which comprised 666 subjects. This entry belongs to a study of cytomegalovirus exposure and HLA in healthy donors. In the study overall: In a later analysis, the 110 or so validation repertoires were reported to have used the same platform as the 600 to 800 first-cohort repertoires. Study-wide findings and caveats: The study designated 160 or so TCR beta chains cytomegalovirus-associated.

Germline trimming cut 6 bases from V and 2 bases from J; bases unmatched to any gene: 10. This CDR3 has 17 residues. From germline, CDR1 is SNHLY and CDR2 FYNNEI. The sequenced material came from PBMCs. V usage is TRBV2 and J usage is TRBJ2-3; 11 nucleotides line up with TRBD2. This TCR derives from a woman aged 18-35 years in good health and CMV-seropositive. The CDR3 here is CASSGRLAGIFTDTQYF. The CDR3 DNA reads TGTGCCAGCAGCGGTAGACTAGCGGGGATATTCACAGATACGCAGTATTTT.